The rows below give T cell receptor beta chains drawn from one sample of a study of blood T cell repertoires in COVID-19. Method: immunoSEQ multiplex PCR; TCRdb's copy keeps in-frame clones and lacks some. The profile shows 450,000 or so clones, about 89% of them singletons. Sequencing input: peripheral blood. The receptors shown here come from a woman aged 40-49 years with COVID-19, enrolled during active disease. The CDR3 runs from the conserved cysteine through the conserved F or W. Fields, in order: D gene, clone size, V gene, CDR3 length, J gene, CDR3 protein, CDR3 DNA. D genes are given only for firm matches. Expanded clones get a size class; other rows say once, few or many, or leave the size out.

NA,NA,TRBV27,16,TRBJ1-1,CASSLVWERMNTEAFF,TGTGCCAGCAGTTTGGTCTGGGAGAGGATGAACACTGAAGCTTTCTTT
NA,NA,TRBV6-2/TRBV6-3,13,TRBJ1-2,CASSYKGVYGYTF,TGTGCCAGCAGTTACAAGGGGGTTTATGGCTACACCTTC
NA,NA,TRBV19,14,TRBJ1-1,CASKWAVENSEAFF,TGTGCCAGTAAGTGGGCAGTGGAAAACAGTGAAGCTTTCTTT
NA,NA,TRBV3-1/TRBV3-2,16,TRBJ2-5,CASSQDGGAAQETQYF,TGTGCCAGCAGCCAAGATGGCGGTGCGGCCCAAGAGACCCAGTACTTC
TRBD2,once,TRBV19,15,TRBJ2-5,CASSISGGQQETQYF,TGTGCCAGTAGTATAAGCGGGGGCCAACAAGAGACCCAGTACTTC
NA,few,TRBV15,13,TRBJ2-7,CATSPRPGYEQYF,TGTGCCACCAGCCCCCGTCCGGGCTACGAGCAGTACTTC
TRBD1,NA,TRBV19,13,TRBJ2-7,CASKRQGANEQYF,TGTGCCAGTAAACGGCAGGGGGCAAACGAGCAGTACTTC
NA,NA,TRBV14,13,TRBJ1-6,CASSQDLYSPLHF,TGTGCCAGCAGCCAAGATTTATATTCACCCCTCCACTTT
NA,NA,TRBV2,14,TRBJ2-4,CASTYGLAKNIQYF,TGTGCCAGCACCTATGGACTAGCCAAAAACATTCAGTACTTC
TRBD1,NA,TRBV5-1,15,TRBJ1-4,CASSMGQGADEKLFF,TGCGCCAGCAGCATGGGACAGGGGGCGGATGAAAAACTGTTTTTT
NA,NA,TRBV12-3/TRBV12-4,13,TRBJ1-3,CASSLVGLGTIYF,TGTGCCAGCAGTTTGGTGGGTCTAGGCACCATATATTTT
NA,NA,TRBV21-1,13,TRBJ2-3,CASSKWRTDTQYF,TGTGCCAGCAGCAAATGGCGGACAGATACGCAGTATTTT
NA,NA,TRBV5-5,13,TRBJ2-7,CASSYNRVYEQYF,TGTGCCAGCAGCTACAACAGGGTCTACGAGCAGTACTTC
NA,NA,TRBV10-3,13,TRBJ1-2,CAISAHRDSGYTF,TGTGCCATCAGTGCACACAGGGATTCCGGCTACACCTTC
TRBD1,NA,TRBV7-3,14,TRBJ1-1,CASSWTGGSTEAFF,TGTGCCAGCAGCTGGACAGGGGGTAGTACTGAAGCTTTCTTT
TRBD1,NA,TRBV18,15,TRBJ2-7,CASSPAGTGGYEQYF,TGTGCCAGCTCACCCGCCGGGACAGGGGGCTACGAGCAGTACTTC
TRBD1,once,TRBV7-2,15,TRBJ1-5,CASSLGRGSNQPQHF,TGTGCCAGCAGCTTAGGCAGGGGGAGTAATCAGCCCCAGCATTTT
NA,NA,TRBV5-1,15,TRBJ2-3,CASSLPQGNTDTQYF,TGCGCCAGCAGCTTACCACAGGGAAACACAGATACGCAGTATTTT
NA,NA,TRBV2,15,TRBJ1-5,CASRTGQASNQPQHF,TGTGCCAGCAGGACGGGACAAGCTAGCAATCAGCCCCAGCATTTT
TRBD1,NA,TRBV5-6,15,TRBJ1-4,CASSLVAGGNEKLFF,TGTGCCAGCAGCTTGGTGGCAGGGGGTAATGAAAAACTGTTTTTT
TRBD1,NA,TRBV9,15,TRBJ1-4,CASSSRDRASEKLFF,TGTGCCAGCAGCTCCCGGGACAGGGCGAGTGAAAAACTGTTTTTT
TRBD1,NA,TRBV24-1,18,TRBJ1-5,CATSDSIEGGQGNQPQHF,TGTGCCACCAGTGATTCTATAGAAGGAGGACAGGGCAATCAGCCCCAGCATTTT
TRBD1,NA,TRBV9,16,TRBJ2-7,CASSSKPGQVEYGQYF,TGTGCCAGCAGCTCTAAACCGGGACAGGTGGAATATGGGCAGTACTTC
NA,NA,TRBV6-5,13,TRBJ2-3,CASRFPGTDTQYF,TGTGCCAGCAGATTTCCCGGTACAGATACGCAGTATTTT
TRBD1,NA,TRBV28,15,TRBJ2-1,CASSVRDRGSNEQFF,TGTGCCAGCAGTGTCCGGGACAGGGGGTCCAATGAGCAGTTCTTC
TRBD2,NA,TRBV9,16,TRBJ2-2,CASSVESGGNTGELFF,TGTGCCAGCAGCGTAGAGTCGGGGGGGAACACCGGGGAGCTGTTTTTT
NA,NA,TRBV6-5,13,TRBJ1-6,CASTVTDNSPLHF,TGTGCCAGCACCGTGACAGATAATTCACCCCTCCACTTT
NA,NA,TRBV5-1,16,TRBJ1-5,CASSLVSGETRGPQHF,TGCGCCAGCAGCTTGGTTTCAGGGGAGACGCGCGGGCCCCAGCATTTT
NA,NA,TRBV19,15,TRBJ1-6,CASSIAPGYNSPLHF,TGTGCCAGTAGTATAGCTCCAGGCTATAATTCACCCCTCCACTTT
TRBD2,NA,TRBV2,20,TRBJ2-7,CASSVRGTSGSASEFYEQYF,TGTGCCAGCAGTGTGAGGGGGACTAGCGGGAGTGCCAGTGAATTCTACGAGCAGTACTTC
TRBD2,NA,TRBV9,17,TRBJ2-1,CASSVAILSSGRNEQFF,TGTGCCAGCAGCGTAGCTATCCTGTCTAGCGGGAGGAATGAGCAGTTCTTC
NA,NA,TRBV7-2,15,TRBJ1-2,CASSASVRAQVGYTF,TGTGCCAGCAGCGCCTCTGTGAGGGCCCAAGTGGGCTACACCTTC
TRBD1,NA,TRBV6-5,15,TRBJ1-6,CASSLGQSYGSPLHF,TGTGCCAGCAGCCTGGGACAGTCCTACGGTTCACCCCTCCACTTT
TRBD1,NA,TRBV6-2/TRBV6-3,14,TRBJ1-2,CASSNPDREDGYTF,TGTGCCAGCAGTAACCCGGACAGGGAGGATGGCTACACCTTC
TRBD2,NA,TRBV12-5,14,TRBJ2-2,CASGPGGNTGELFF,TGTGCTAGTGGCCCGGGAGGGAACACCGGGGAGCTGTTTTTT
NA,NA,TRBV25-1,15,TRBJ1-1,CASSESPTGGTEAFF,TGTGCCAGCAGTGAATCCCCCACTGGGGGGACTGAAGCTTTCTTT
TRBD1,NA,TRBV2,12,TRBJ1-1,CASTEGQVEAFF,TGTGCCAGCACCGAAGGACAGGTTGAAGCTTTCTTT
TRBD2,NA,TRBV5-1,18,TRBJ2-7,CASSLLDSGGANAYEQYF,TGCGCCAGCAGCTTGTTAGATAGCGGGGGGGCAAATGCCTACGAGCAGTACTTC
NA,NA,TRBV10-3,15,TRBJ1-5,CAISSEGVSNQPQHF,TGTGCCATCAGCTCCGAGGGGGTTAGCAATCAGCCCCAGCATTTT
TRBD1,NA,TRBV4-3,15,TRBJ1-4,CASSQGDRGTEKLFF,TGCGCCAGCAGCCAAGGGGACAGGGGAACTGAAAAACTGTTTTTT
NA,NA,TRBV7-2,14,TRBJ1-1,CASSLGAGWPKAFF,TGTGCCAGCAGCTTAGGGGCGGGTTGGCCGAAAGCTTTCTTT